This T cell receptor (beta chain) was found in a study of blood T cell repertoires in COVID-19. CDR3 size: 15 residues. The V gene end was trimmed by 3 bases and the J gene end by 7 bases; junction bases not matched to a gene: 7. CDR1 is SGHRS, CDR2 YFSETQ, per germline. Assay used: immunoSEQ multiplex PCR; TCRdb lists only in-frame clones, some missing. Of roughly 260,000 clones in the sample, about nine tenths were seen once. The V call is TRBV5-1, the J call TRBJ2-7, with 13 nucleotides matching TRBD2. The TCR originated in a woman under 30 who had recovered from COVID-19. Sequences were obtained from PBMCs or T cells enriched from blood (not recorded which). CDR3 region: CASSSTLAGGREQYF. In DNA form, the CDR3 reads TGCGCCAGCAGCTCGACACTAGCGGGAGGGCGAGAGCAGTACTTC.